These 23 T cell receptor beta chains came from one sample sequenced in a study of T cells in Graves' hyperthyroidism and ophthalmopathy. Amplification yielded TCR beta CDR3 regions, with RNA transcripts as the source. TCR CDR3 regions were first amplified by RT-PCR with HTBI primers. TCRdb re-called the multiplex PCR reads with MiXCR, one entry per CDR3 protein. The repertoire holds just over 550,000 distinct CDR3 sequences, with about 43% as singletons. Specimen: peripheral blood or thyroid tissue (not recorded which). These receptors were collected from a young woman with Graves' hyperthyroidism.

The chain recombines TRBV7-3 with TRBJ2-7; a possible D gene is TRBD1 (7 bases). Looked up from germline, CDR1 is SGHTA and CDR2 is FQGTGA. This CDR3 has 15 residues. Deletions cut 5 bases from V and 2 bases from J, with 16 bases between. Written as DNA, the CDR3 is TGTGCCAGCAGCCCCAAGGCGGGACAGACCTACGAGCAGTACTTC. Translation: CASSPKAGQTYEQYF.

This clonotype was counted a few times. The chain combines TRBV9 with TRBJ1-6, with TRBD1 matching over 9 bases. The trim removed 3 bases at V and 4 bases at J, leaving 5 bases unmatched. The CDR3 length is 16 residues. Germline CDR1 and CDR2: SGDLS and YYNGEE. This chain's CDR3 is CASSAGTGIYNSPLHF. The DNA for the CDR3 is TGTGCCAGCAGCGCCGGGACAGGGATATATAATTCACCCCTCCACTTT. Together with reference TRBV9 and TRBJ1-6, the CDR3 gives the full variable domain: DSGVTQTPKHLITATGQRVTLRCSPRSGDLSVYWYQQSLDQGLQFLIQYYNGEERAKGNILERFSAQQFPDLHSELNLSSLELGDSALYFCASSAGTGIYNSPLHFGNGTRLTVT.

V usage is TRBV20-1 and J usage is TRBJ2-2, with D tentatively TRBD2 (5 bases). The CDR3 runs 13 residues. The ends were cut back, 6 bases at V and 6 bases at J, with 14 bases in the middle. Germline loops: CDR1 DFQATT, CDR2 SNEGSKA (reference sequence). The CDR3 DNA reads TGCAGTGCGGAGACTATGCCTCCCGGGGAGCTGTTTTTT. Translation: CSAETMPPGELFF.

This clonotype appeared a few times. This sequence joins TRBV9 and TRBJ1-1; 8 bases fit TRBD1. The CDR3 length is 15 residues. The V segment lost 4 bases and the J segment 5 bases; nucleotides outside the gene matches: 10. Germline CDR1 SGDLS, CDR2 YYNGEE. CDR3 DNA sequence: TGTGCCAGCAGCCTAATTGGACAGGGACGGACTGAAGCTTTCTTT. Translated: CASSLIGQGRTEAFF.

This rearrangement joins TRBV11-2 to TRBJ2-5; D remains unclear. CDR1 and CDR2 (germline): SGHAT, FQNNGV. The CDR3 is 15 residues long. Trimming removed 4 bases from V and 2 bases from J, with 14 bases in between. CDR3 sequence reads: CASSSFLVYQETQYF. The CDR3 nucleotides are TGTGCCAGCAGCTCCTTCCTAGTATATCAAGAGACCCAGTACTTC. Full variable domain (missing parts from reference TRBV11-2 and TRBJ2-5): EAGVAQSPRYKIIEKRQSVAFWCNPISGHATLYWYQQILGQGPKLLIQFQNNGVVDDSQLPKDRFSAERLKGVDSTLKIQPAKLEDSAVYLCASSSFLVYQETQYFGPGTRLLVL.

This clonotype came up a few times. The junction and the germline gene differ at one end; a read error may be behind it. The V gene is TRBV10-3, the J gene TRBJ1-1; 12 bases match TRBD1. The CDR3 contains 16 residues. CDR1 is ENHRY and CDR2 is SYGVKD in the germline V gene. This CDR3 is CASSGTGGAVSAEAFF. The CDR3 DNA reads as TGTGCCAGCAGTGGGACAGGGGGCGCGGTTAGCGCTGAAGCTTTCTTT.

The chain uses TRBV7-9 and TRBJ2-5, with D maybe TRBD2 (5 bases). Germline V gene sequence: CDR1 SEHNR, CDR2 FQNEAQ (reference sequence). V lost 1 base, J lost 9 bases, and 21 bases lay in between. The CDR3 runs 16 residues. The CDR3 spells CASSLGPGPEGRAQYF. For the CDR3, the DNA is TGTGCCAGCAGCTTAGGCCCGGGTCCAGAGGGTCGGGCCCAGTACTTC.

Details on this clonotype: A much larger clone sits a single nucleotide away, making a read error possible. J is TRBJ2-5 and V is TRBV2; either TRBD1 or TRBD2 may supply D (5 bases each). Germline assignment: CDR1 SNHLY and CDR2 FYNNEI. V shed 6 bases and J shed 9 bases, with 17 bases lying between them. The length of the CDR3 is 13 residues. CDR3 bases: TGTGCCAGCAGAGGGACGGCCGTCACGGCCCAGTACTTC. Amino acids: CASRGTAVTAQYF.

The chain joins TRBV11-3 to TRBJ1-5; the D is unclear. CDR1 is SGHNT, CDR2 YENEEA, per germline. The length of the CDR3 is 14 residues. V lost 1 base and J 5 bases, leaving 9 bases between the germline ends. The chain's CDR3 is CASSLGVVDQPQHF. Here the CDR3 DNA reads TGTGCCAGCAGCTTAGGGGTGGTGGATCAGCCCCAGCATTTT.

At least ten counts were recorded for this clonotype. V is TRBV29-1 and J is TRBJ1-2, with 8 positions matching TRBD1. Germline CDR1 reads SQVTM; CDR2 reads ANQGSEA. CDR3 length equals 13 residues. The ends lost 3 bases at V and 6 bases at J; junction bases unmatched: 6. The CDR3 bases are TGCAGCGTTGAGATACAGGGGGTCCATGGCTACACCTTC. It codes for CSVEIQGVHGYTF. Filled out from reference TRBV29-1 and TRBJ1-2, the complete variable domain reads SAVISQKPSRDICQRGTSLTIQCQVDSQVTMMFWYRQQPGQSLTLIATANQGSEATYESGFVIDKFPISRPNLTFSTLTVSNMSPEDSSIYLCSVEIQGVHGYTFGSGTRLTVV.

This clonotype was seen a handful of times. This rearrangement joins TRBV2 to TRBJ1-1; D unclear. This CDR3 comprises 13 residues. CDR1 is SNHLY and CDR2 is FYNNEI in the germline V gene. Trimming stripped 6 bases from V and 5 bases from J, with 13 bases between. CDR3 residues: CASREVPETEAFF. The DNA of the CDR3 is TGTGCCAGCAGAGAGGTGCCTGAGACTGAAGCTTTCTTT. The whole variable domain, filled in from reference TRBV2 and TRBJ1-1, reads EPEVTQTPSHQVTQMGQEVILRCVPISNHLYFYWYRQILGQKVEFLVSFYNNEISEKSEIFDDQFSVERPDGSNFTLKIRSTKLEDSAMYFCASREVPETEAFFGQGTRLTVV.

A note on this clonotype: This CDR3 is missing its conserved last phenylalanine or tryptophan, likely due to a read error. The chain employs TRBV7-2 and TRBJ1-2, with unresolved D. This CDR3 contains 15 residues. Between the trimmed V and J ends, which lost 6 bases and 8 bases, there was a span of 22 bases. From germline, CDR1 is SGHTA and CDR2 FQGNSA. The CDR3, as DNA: TGTGCCAGCAGTTACTCGACGGACGACGATGAGGGCTACACCCTC. Its translation is CASSYSTDDDEGYTL.

To note about this clonotype: An end of the junction does not agree with germline; a read error may underlie this. The chain joins TRBV10-3 to TRBJ1-5; D not resolved. The CDR3 runs 14 residues. Germline lookup yields CDR1 ENHRY and CDR2 SYGVKD. The CDR3 DNA is TGTGCCATCAGTGAAATAGCAGCTAATCAGTCCCAGCATTTT. Translation gives CAISEIAANQSQHF.

The chain employs TRBV19 and TRBJ1-1; the D gene is possibly TRBD1 (6 bases). The ends were cut back, 6 bases at V and 4 bases at J, with 24 bases in the middle. The CDR3 consists of 17 residues. The germline V gene has CDR1 LNHDA and CDR2 SQIVND (reference sequence). CDR3 amino acids: CASRFGGRGIRGTEAFF. The CDR3 DNA reads as TGTGCCAGTAGGTTCGGGGGCCGGGGGATTCGGGGCACTGAAGCTTTCTTT.

In the case of this clonotype: This may arise from a read error, as a much more abundant clone is one base away. The CDR3, as DNA: TGCGCCAGCGGCTTGGGCCAGCTTAACTATGGCTACACCTTC. Protein product: CASGLGQLNYGYTF. The V call is TRBV5-1, the J call TRBJ1-2; D gene unclear. Germline V gene lookup returns CDR1 SGHRS and CDR2 YFSETQ. This CDR3 spans 14 amino acids.

This clonotype was seen ten or more times. The chain carries TRBV24-1 and TRBJ2-6, with D perhaps TRBD1 (6 bases). The CDR3 contains 16 residues. Germline-derived CDR1 and CDR2 are KGHDR and SFDVKD. V dropped 4 bases and J dropped 2 bases, with 11 bases sitting between them. CDR3 protein: CATSESAGAGANVLTF. The CDR3 DNA reads TGTGCCACCAGTGAATCCGCAGGGGCTGGGGCCAACGTCCTGACTTTC.

Here the CDR3 reads CASSGGAYSPLHF. The CDR3 DNA reads as TGTGCCAGCAGTGGGGGGGCTTATTCACCCCTCCACTTT. J is TRBJ1-6 and V is TRBV25-1, with D perhaps TRBD1 (6 bases). The V gene lost 4 bases and the J gene lost 8 bases, with 9 bases spanning the gap. The CDR3 runs 13 residues. The V gene's germline CDR1 is MGHDK and CDR2 SYGVNS. Looking up the rest from reference TRBV25-1 and TRBJ1-6 gives the full variable domain: EADIYQTPRYLVIGTGKKITLECSQTMGHDKMYWYQQDPGMELHLIHYSYGVNSTEKGDLSSESTVSRIRTEHFPLTLESARPSHTSQYLCASSGGAYSPLHFGNGTRLTVT.

The table lists this clonotype with many counts. The chain couples TRBV15 to TRBJ1-1; no definite D call. The V gene's germline CDR1 is LNHNV and CDR2 YYDKDF (reference sequence). The CDR3 covers 14 residues. V was trimmed by 1 base and J by 3 bases, leaving 9 bases between them. DNA of the CDR3: TGTGCCACCAGCAGAGGCTCTGGGTACACTGAAGCTTTCTTT. It is translated as CATSRGSGYTEAFF. Using reference TRBV15 and TRBJ1-1 for the parts outside the CDR3, the full variable domain is DAMVIQNPRYQVTQFGKPVTLSCSQTLNHNVMYWYQQKSSQAPKLLFHYYDKDFNNEADTPDNFQSRRPNTSFCFLDIRSPGLGDTAMYLCATSRGSGYTEAFFGQGTRLTVV.

The rearrangement joins TRBV20-1 to TRBJ1-5; tentative D call: TRBD1 (5 bases). CDR1 is DFQATT and CDR2 is SNEGSKA in the germline V gene (reference sequence). V lost 6 bases and J lost 3, with 15 bases in between. CDR3 length equals 14 residues. CDR3 in amino acids: CSASRGGPNQPQHF. Written as DNA, the CDR3 is TGCAGTGCCTCGCGGGGGGGACCCAATCAGCCCCAGCATTTT.

Only a few counts were recorded for this clonotype. CDR3 amino acids: CASSPLRGGETQYF. CDR3 DNA sequence: TGTGCCAGCAGCCCTCTTAGGGGAGGAGAGACCCAGTACTTC. The chain is built from TRBV6-6 and TRBJ2-5; maybe TRBD2 (6 bases). Trimming removed 6 bases from V and 4 bases from J, with 15 bases in between. The CDR3 is made up of 14 amino acids. The germline V gene encodes CDR1 MNHNY and CDR2 SVGAGI (reference sequence).

This clonotype was counted a few times. This chain joins TRBV6-1 and TRBJ2-2; D ambiguous. The germline V gene has CDR1 MNHNS and CDR2 SASEGT. The CDR3 loop spans 13 amino acids. Trimming took off 5 bases at V and 5 bases at J, with 9 bases between the two ends. CDR3 nucleotides: TGTGCCAGCAGTATGGCGGTAACCGGGGAGCTGTTTTTT. Translating gives CASSMAVTGELFF.

Details on this clonotype: At one of its ends the junction is not consistent with the germline gene, which may arise from a read error. The chain carries TRBV7-6 and TRBJ2-5; D gene ambiguous. The length of the CDR3 is 14 residues. Per germline, CDR1 SGHVS and CDR2 FNYEAQ. Here the CDR3 reads CTSSLLSARETQYF. In DNA form, the CDR3 reads TGTACCAGCAGCTTACTATCAGCGAGAGAGACCCAGTACTTC.

This chain uses TRBV7-6 with TRBJ2-2; 11 bases line up with TRBD2. Germline CDR1 and CDR2: SGHVS and FNYEAQ. The CDR3 extends over 15 amino acids. Trimming at V came to 6 bases and at J to 4 bases, leaving 4 bases not matched to a gene. CDR3 DNA: TGTGCCAGCAGTGCCCTAGCGGGAGGCACCGGGGAGCTGTTTTTT. This sequence encodes CASSALAGGTGELFF.